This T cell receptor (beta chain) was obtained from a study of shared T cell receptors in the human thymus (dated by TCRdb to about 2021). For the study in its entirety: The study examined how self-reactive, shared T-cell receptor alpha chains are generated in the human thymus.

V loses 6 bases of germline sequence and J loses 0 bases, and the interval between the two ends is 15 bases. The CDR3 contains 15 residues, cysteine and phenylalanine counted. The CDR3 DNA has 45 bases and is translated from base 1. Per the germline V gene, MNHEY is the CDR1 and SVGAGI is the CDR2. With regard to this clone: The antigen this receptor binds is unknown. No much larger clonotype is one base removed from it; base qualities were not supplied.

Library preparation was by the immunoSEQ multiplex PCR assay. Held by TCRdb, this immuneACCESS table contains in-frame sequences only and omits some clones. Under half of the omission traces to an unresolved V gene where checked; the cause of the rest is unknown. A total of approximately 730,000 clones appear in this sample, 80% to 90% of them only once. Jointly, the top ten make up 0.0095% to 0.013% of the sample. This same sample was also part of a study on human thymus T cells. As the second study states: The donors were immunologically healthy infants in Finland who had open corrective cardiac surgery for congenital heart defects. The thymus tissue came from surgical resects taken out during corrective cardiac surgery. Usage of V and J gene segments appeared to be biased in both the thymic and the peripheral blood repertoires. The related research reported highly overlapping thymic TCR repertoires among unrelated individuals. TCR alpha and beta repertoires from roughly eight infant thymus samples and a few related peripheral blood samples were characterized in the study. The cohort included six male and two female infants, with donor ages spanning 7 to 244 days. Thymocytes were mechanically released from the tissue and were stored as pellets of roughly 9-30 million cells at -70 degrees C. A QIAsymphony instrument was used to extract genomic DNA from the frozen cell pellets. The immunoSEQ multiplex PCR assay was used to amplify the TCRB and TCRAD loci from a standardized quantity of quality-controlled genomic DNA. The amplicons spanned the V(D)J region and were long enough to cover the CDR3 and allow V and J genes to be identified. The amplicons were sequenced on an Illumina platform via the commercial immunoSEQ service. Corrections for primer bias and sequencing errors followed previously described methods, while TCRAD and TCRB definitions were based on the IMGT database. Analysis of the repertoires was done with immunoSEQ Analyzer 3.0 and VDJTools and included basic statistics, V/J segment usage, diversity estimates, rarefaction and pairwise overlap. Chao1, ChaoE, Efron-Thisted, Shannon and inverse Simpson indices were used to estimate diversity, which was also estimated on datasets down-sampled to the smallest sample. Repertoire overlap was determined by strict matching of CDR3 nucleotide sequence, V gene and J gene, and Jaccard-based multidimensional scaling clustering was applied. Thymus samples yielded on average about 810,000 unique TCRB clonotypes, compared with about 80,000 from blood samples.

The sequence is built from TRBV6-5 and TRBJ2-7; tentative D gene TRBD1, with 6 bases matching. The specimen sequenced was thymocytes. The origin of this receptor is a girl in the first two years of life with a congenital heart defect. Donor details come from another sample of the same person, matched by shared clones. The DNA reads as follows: TGTGCCAGCAGCAAACGGACAGCGAGCTCCTACGAGCAGTACTTC. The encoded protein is CASSKRTASSYEQYF.